One and the same sample provided the 25 T cell receptor beta chains below, sequenced in a study of post-analysis software for immune sequencing data. Unique molecular identifiers had been added to the TCR beta cDNA libraries. TCRdb processed the PCR reads anew with MiXCR; each CDR3 protein has one entry. The data contain 400,000 to 500,000 distinct CDR3 sequences, 39% of them seen just once; the ten biggest clones take up 7.6%. Overall study findings and caveats: Included in a set of a few TRBV segments more frequent in patients than controls were TRBV5-6, TRBV5-1 and TRBV20-1.

These TCRs are of unknown antigen specificity. The specimen was blood. These receptors were taken from a girl aged 2 to 10 with multiple sclerosis.

Comment on this clonotype: This may be a read error, as it is one base from a much larger clone. The chain carries TRBV10-1 and TRBJ2-7; TRBD1 agrees at 8 bases. Germline V gene data show CDR1 as WNHNN and CDR2 as SYGVQD (reference sequence). CDR3 size: 13 residues. The CDR3 spells CACSVDRGHEQYF. CDR3 in DNA: TGCGCCTGCAGTGTCGACAGGGGCCACGAGCAGTACTTC.

The chain carries TRBV20-1 and TRBJ2-5, with D possibly TRBD2 on 6 matching bases. The germline gives CDR1 DFQATT, CDR2 SNEGSKA (reference sequence). Deletions cut 1 base from V and 0 bases from J, with 9 bases between. CDR3 length: 14 amino acids. CDR3 DNA: TGCAGTGCTAGAGCTAGCGCCTACCAAGAGACCCAGTACTTC. It codes for CSARASAYQETQYF.

This clonotype was observed a single time. CDR3 sequence: CASSFTTGENYEQYF. The CDR3 bases are TGTGCCAGCAGCTTCACGACAGGTGAAAACTACGAGCAGTACTTC. The chain employs TRBV28 and TRBJ2-7; a possible D gene is TRBD1 (6 bases). Germline CDR1 is MDHEN and CDR2 is SYDVKM. The V and J ends lost 6 bases and 3 bases respectively, with 18 bases between them. This CDR3 region has 15 residues.

The chain is built from TRBV24-1 and TRBJ2-1; TRBD1 aligns across 9 bases. V shed 4 bases and J 2 bases; nucleotides not matched to a gene: 5. CDR3 length: 16 amino acids. Germline V gives CDR1 KGHDR, CDR2 SFDVKD. The CDR3 DNA follows: TGTGCCACCAGTGACCCTGACAGGGGGGCCTACAATGAGCAGTTCTTC. Translation: CATSDPDRGAYNEQFF.

This chain uses TRBV10-3 with TRBJ1-5; TRBD1 matches at 9 bases. J lost 5 bases, V lost 0 bases, and 11 bases had no gene match. Per the germline V gene, CDR1 is ENHRY and CDR2 is SYGVKD. CDR3 length: 18 residues. The CDR3 here is CAISESWLKQGAYQPQHF. CDR3 coding DNA: TGTGCCATCAGTGAGTCTTGGTTGAAACAGGGGGCTTATCAGCCCCAGCATTTT.

The chain joins TRBV7-2 to TRBJ2-7; D call uncertain. V lost 5 bases to trimming and J lost 4 bases, with 12 bases between them. CDR3 size: 13 residues. In germline, CDR1 is SGHTA, CDR2 FQGNSA. CDR3 nucleotide sequence: TGTGCCAGCAGCGTGACGGTGCCGTACGAGCAGTACTTC. It encodes CASSVTVPYEQYF.

This chain connects TRBV28 to TRBJ2-1; 7 bases are a match to TRBD1. Germline lookup yields CDR1 MDHEN and CDR2 SYDVKM. This CDR3 has 16 residues. The J segment lost 4 bases and the V segment lost 5 bases, leaving 11 bases of the junction unmatched. The CDR3 is CASSKIDRVLYNEQFF. The DNA of the CDR3 is TGTGCCAGCAGTAAAATAGACAGGGTGCTATACAATGAGCAGTTCTTC.

The chain has TRBV7-2 and TRBJ2-7; 10 bases fit TRBD2. The CDR3 runs 14 residues. Germline-derived CDR1 and CDR2 are SGHTA and FQGNSA. V lost 5 bases and J lost 3; bases outside the gene matches: 4. CDR3 residues: CASSALAGVYEQYF. The CDR3 nucleotides read TGTGCCAGCAGCGCGCTAGCGGGAGTCTACGAGCAGTACTTC. Full variable domain (rest looked up from reference TRBV7-2 and TRBJ2-7): GAGVSQSPSNKVTEKGKDVELRCDPISGHTALYWYRQSLGQGLEFLIYFQGNSAPDKSGLPSDRFSAERTGGSVSTLTIQRTQQEDSAVYLCASSALAGVYEQYFGPGTRLTVT.

For the CDR3, the DNA is TGCGCCAGCAGCCCAGGGTTTGGGCCCCTCAATGAGCAGTTCTTC. It encodes CASSPGFGPLNEQFF. This sequence joins TRBV5-1 and TRBJ2-1; perhaps TRBD1 as D (5 bases). Trimming left V 4 bases short and J 6 bases short, with 17 bases between. The CDR3 has 15 residues. Germline CDR1 and CDR2: SGHRS and YFSETQ.

This clonotype was observed a handful of times. V is TRBV6-5 and J is TRBJ1-1; D may be TRBD1 (6 bases). Germline V lookup: CDR1 MNHEY, CDR2 SVGAGI. Trimming pared 3 bases from V and 5 bases from J, leaving 13 bases between. This CDR3 is built from 14 residues. The CDR3 spells CASSYGTGWTEAFF. The CDR3 nucleotides read TGTGCCAGCAGTTATGGCACAGGGTGGACTGAAGCTTTCTTT.

This clonotype was picked up a small number of times. The V gene is TRBV24-1, the J gene TRBJ1-5; no definite D call. V lost 3 bases to trimming and J lost 0 bases, with 8 bases between them. The CDR3 covers 15 residues. From germline, CDR1 is KGHDR and CDR2 SFDVKD. The CDR3 DNA sequence: TGTGCCACCAGTGATAAGGTCTATAGCAATCAGCCCCAGCATTTT. Protein product: CATSDKVYSNQPQHF.

The gene calls are TRBV20-1 and TRBJ2-7; tentatively, D is TRBD1 or TRBD2 (5 bases each). CDR1 and CDR2 (germline): DFQATT, SNEGSKA (reference sequence). The CDR3 spans 15 residues. The ends were cut back, 3 bases at V and 0 bases at J, with 15 bases in the middle. The CDR3 loop reads CSASTPGRLSYEQYF. As DNA, the CDR3 is TGCAGTGCTAGTACTCCGGGACGCCTCTCCTACGAGCAGTACTTC.

This clonotype was picked up a small number of times. The V call is TRBV6-5, the J call TRBJ2-5, with a possible D match to TRBD2 (5 bases). Trimming left V 6 bases short and J 5 bases short, with 16 bases between. Germline V gene lookup returns CDR1 MNHEY and CDR2 SVGAGI. This CDR3 spans 14 amino acids. As DNA, the CDR3 is TGTGCCAGCAGAACCTATGAGGGAAGGGAGACCCAGTACTTC. Translating it yields CASRTYEGRETQYF.

The table lists this clonotype with a few counts. V and J are TRBV11-2 and TRBJ2-3, with 7 bases that match TRBD1. This CDR3 region has 16 residues. Unmatched junction bases numbered 10, after V lost 5 bases and J lost 2 bases. Germline CDR1 and CDR2: SGHAT and FQNNGV. The CDR3 nucleotides are TGTGCCAGCAGCCCACTGACAGGGAAGGTCACAGATACGCAGTATTTT. Translating it yields CASSPLTGKVTDTQYF.

The table lists this clonotype with a few counts. The gene calls are TRBV7-6 and TRBJ2-5, with no clear D. Germline V gives CDR1 SGHVS, CDR2 FNYEAQ. V was cut by 3 bases and J by 2 bases, with 10 bases left in between. This CDR3 comprises 14 residues. The CDR3 here is CASSFTGPQETQYF. The CDR3 DNA is TGTGCCAGCAGCTTTACGGGTCCTCAAGAGACCCAGTACTTC.

A few counts support this clonotype. The rearrangement uses TRBV5-1 and TRBJ2-1; possibly TRBD1 or TRBD2 for D (5 bases each). The CDR3 contains 13 residues. V was shortened by 0 bases and J by 6 bases, with 7 bases between the two germline ends. The germline V gene has CDR1 SGHRS and CDR2 YFSETQ. The CDR3 loop is CASSLDGTNEQFF. CDR3 in DNA: TGCGCCAGCAGCTTGGATGGGACCAATGAGCAGTTCTTC.

The rearrangement uses TRBV18 and TRBJ1-1, with D tentatively TRBD1 (5 bases). Trimming removed 3 bases from V and 4 bases from J, with 12 bases in between. Germline CDR1 reads KGHSH; CDR2 reads LQKENI. The CDR3 covers 14 residues. The CDR3 DNA follows: TGTGCCAGCTCACCTTTAGACAGCTCCACTGAAGCTTTCTTT. This codes for CASSPLDSSTEAFF.

The table lists this clonotype with a few counts. The chain couples TRBV6-1 to TRBJ2-1, with a weak D call TRBD2 (7 bases). The CDR3 runs 15 residues. V was cut by 3 bases and J by 8 bases, with 17 bases left in between. Germline V gene data show CDR1 as MNHNS and CDR2 as SASEGT. The CDR3 DNA follows: TGTGCCAGCAGTGAGTACGGCGGGGGCAGGGATGAGCAGTTCTTC. This translates into CASSEYGGGRDEQFF.

This clonotype has a handful of counts. The V gene is TRBV29-1, the J gene TRBJ2-3, with D possibly being TRBD1 (5 bases). Looked up from germline, CDR1 is SQVTM and CDR2 is ANQGSEA. This CDR3 comprises 14 residues. V lost 4 bases to trimming and J lost 1 base, with 12 bases between them. CDR3 nucleotides: TGCAGCGTTGCGGGCCAGGGCCGCACAGATACGCAGTATTTT. Translation: CSVAGQGRTDTQYF.

This chain connects TRBV13 to TRBJ2-1, with 7 bases that match TRBD1. The trim removed 5 bases at V and 7 bases at J, leaving 11 bases unmatched. Germline V gene data show CDR1 as PRHDT and CDR2 as FYEKMQ (reference sequence). This CDR3 has 15 residues. The CDR3 region has the DNA TGTGCCAGCAGCCCCGCGTCACAGGGGAATAATGAGCAGTTCTTC. This sequence encodes CASSPASQGNNEQFF.

The V and J genes are TRBV5-6 and TRBJ1-6, with D unresolved. Germline V lookup: CDR1 SGHDT, CDR2 YYEEEE. This CDR3 region has 17 residues. Trimming took off 0 bases at V and 7 bases at J, with 17 bases between the two ends. The DNA of the CDR3 is TGTGCCAGCAGCTTGGCCGGTTCGACCAGAGGGAATTCACCCCTCCACTTT. Translated, it gives CASSLAGSTRGNSPLHF.

The rearrangement links TRBV27 to TRBJ2-5; D call uncertain. Per germline, CDR1 MNHEY and CDR2 SMNVEV (reference sequence). Trimming removed 0 bases from V and 4 bases from J, with 12 bases in between. CDR3 size: 15 residues. Written as DNA, the CDR3 is TGTGCCAGCAGTTTATCGGTCCTGGCTGGAGAGACCCAGTACTTC. The encoded protein is CASSLSVLAGETQYF.

The table lists this clonotype with a few counts. The chain has TRBV7-3 and TRBJ2-1, with TRBD2 matching over 11 bases. This CDR3 spans 18 amino acids. Per germline, CDR1 SGHTA and CDR2 FQGTGA. The V segment lost 5 bases and the J segment 7 bases; nucleotides outside the gene matches: 16. The CDR3 DNA reads TGTGCCAGCAGCCCACTAGCGGGAGTGCGGCGATCTGGGAATGAGCAGTTCTTC. This gives the protein CASSPLAGVRRSGNEQFF.

The rearrangement uses TRBV12-3 or TRBV12-4 and TRBJ2-1; 7 bases fit TRBD2. This CDR3 is 12 amino acids long. V trimming: 3 bases; J trimming: 10 bases; junction bases outside the gene matches: 3. CDR3 sequence: CASSFGAGEQFF. Here the CDR3 DNA reads TGTGCCAGCAGTTTCGGAGCGGGAGAGCAGTTCTTC.

The genes are TRBV7-9 and TRBJ1-5, with D unclear. Trimming removed 4 bases at V and 2 bases at J, with 9 bases between. The CDR3 is 14 residues long. Germline lookup yields CDR1 SEHNR and CDR2 FQNEAQ (reference sequence). The CDR3 DNA follows: TGTGCCAGCAGCTCTACTACCGGCAATCAGCCCCAGCATTTT. This translates into CASSSTTGNQPQHF.